One and the same sample provided the 10 T cell receptor beta chains below, sequenced in a study of T-cell reconstitution after alpha-beta-depleted transplantation in children. A TCRbeta library incorporating unique molecular identifiers was prepared. One entry per CDR3 protein results from TCRdb running MiXCR on the PCR reads. The sample shows 330,000 or so distinct CDR3 sequences, approximately 10% of them seen only once. Specimen: PBMCs from the stem cell graft donor, collected from the stem cell graft. These receptors originate from a human donor who donated a stem cell graft to a child with acute lymphoblastic leukemia.

In this sample, this clonotype turned up many times. The J gene is TRBJ2-3, the V gene TRBV5-1, with D unresolved. V shed 4 bases and J shed 1 base, with 13 bases lying between them. Germline V gene lookup returns CDR1 SGHRS and CDR2 YFSETQ. The CDR3 has 15 amino acids. The DNA of the CDR3 is TGCGCCAGCAGCGGACCCATAGCTGGCACAGATACGCAGTATTTT. Translation: CASSGPIAGTDTQYF.

Written as DNA, the CDR3 is TGTGCCAGCACCCAACCCGGGAGGTCCTACAATGAGCAGTTCTTC. As protein: CASTQPGRSYNEQFF. This chain joins TRBV12-3 or TRBV12-4 and TRBJ2-1; 7 bases align to TRBD2. The CDR3 covers 15 residues. V lost 7 bases, J lost 1 base, and 7 bases stayed unmatched.

This clonotype was counted a few times. The chain couples TRBV6-5 to TRBJ1-1, with TRBD1 matching 7 bases. There are 15 residues in the CDR3. Trimming cost V 0 bases and J 1 base; bases outside gene matches: 2. CDR1 is MNHEY, CDR2 SVGAGI, per germline. The CDR3 sequence is CASSYSDRRNTEAFF. For the CDR3, the DNA is TGTGCCAGCAGTTACTCGGACAGGAGGAACACTGAAGCTTTCTTT.

The chain couples TRBV4-3 to TRBJ2-1, with a tentative D call TRBD1 (5 bases). The V end was cut by 4 bases, the J end by 11 bases, with 15 bases between. Looked up from germline, CDR1 is LGHNA and CDR2 is YSLEER. The CDR3 is 13 residues long. The CDR3 here is CASSPIRGGQQFF. The CDR3 DNA follows: TGCGCCAGCAGCCCAATAAGGGGTGGTCAGCAGTTCTTC.

The gene calls are TRBV7-3 and TRBJ2-1; TRBD1 aligns across 7 bases. After removal of 6 bases from V and 9 bases from J, the junction contained 11 bases not matched to a gene. Germline lookup yields CDR1 SGHTA and CDR2 FQGTGA. The CDR3 sequence is 14 residues long. The CDR3: CASSPTGVGGEQFF. The CDR3 DNA follows: TGTGCCAGCAGTCCAACAGGGGTTGGCGGTGAGCAGTTCTTC.

This clonotype was found many times. The V gene is TRBV29-1, the J gene TRBJ2-1, with D hard to call. Deletions cut 7 bases from V and 5 bases from J, with 6 bases between. Germline V gene data show CDR1 as SQVTM and CDR2 as ANQGSEA. This CDR3 has 10 residues. Here the CDR3 DNA reads TGCAGCGCCAACCACAATGAGCAGTTCTTC. It specifies CSANHNEQFF.

There are a few counts of this clonotype. V gene TRBV12-3 or TRBV12-4 combines with J gene TRBJ2-1, with 11 bases aligning to TRBD2. CDR3 length equals 17 residues. V lost 7 bases to trimming and J lost 3 bases; unmatched junction nucleotides: 11. The CDR3 DNA reads as TGTGCCAGCACCCACGGGGCGACTAGCGGGAACTACAATGAGCAGTTCTTC. It codes for CASTHGATSGNYNEQFF.

This clonotype was seen a few times. This chain links TRBV6-2 or TRBV6-3 with TRBJ2-1, with D perhaps assigned TRBD1 or TRBD2 (6 bases each). The germline gives CDR1 MNHEY, CDR2 SVGEGT. The CDR3 totals 14 residues. Trimming shortened V by 0 bases and J by 7 bases, and 10 bases separated the two germline ends. This CDR3 is CASSYSRGENEQFF. The DNA for the CDR3 is TGTGCCAGCAGTTACTCTAGGGGGGAAAATGAGCAGTTCTTC.

This CDR3 reads CASSQAGTRSYNEQFF. The DNA of the CDR3 is TGTGCCAGCAGCCAAGCGGGGACTAGGTCCTACAATGAGCAGTTCTTC. V usage is TRBV4-2 and J usage is TRBJ2-1; 8 positions match TRBD2. Germline V gives CDR1 LGHNA, CDR2 YNFKEQ. The CDR3 totals 16 residues. The J segment lost 1 base and the V segment lost 1 base, leaving 3 bases of the junction unmatched.

The J gene is TRBJ1-2, the V gene TRBV20-1, with 8 bases that match TRBD1. With V trimmed by 5 bases and J by 2 bases, 1 base remained unmatched. Germline V CDR1 and CDR2: DFQATT, SNEGSKA (reference sequence). The CDR3 has 12 residues. CDR3 nucleotide sequence: TGCAGTGCTCGGACAGGGAACTATGGCTACACCTTC. Its protein product is CSARTGNYGYTF.